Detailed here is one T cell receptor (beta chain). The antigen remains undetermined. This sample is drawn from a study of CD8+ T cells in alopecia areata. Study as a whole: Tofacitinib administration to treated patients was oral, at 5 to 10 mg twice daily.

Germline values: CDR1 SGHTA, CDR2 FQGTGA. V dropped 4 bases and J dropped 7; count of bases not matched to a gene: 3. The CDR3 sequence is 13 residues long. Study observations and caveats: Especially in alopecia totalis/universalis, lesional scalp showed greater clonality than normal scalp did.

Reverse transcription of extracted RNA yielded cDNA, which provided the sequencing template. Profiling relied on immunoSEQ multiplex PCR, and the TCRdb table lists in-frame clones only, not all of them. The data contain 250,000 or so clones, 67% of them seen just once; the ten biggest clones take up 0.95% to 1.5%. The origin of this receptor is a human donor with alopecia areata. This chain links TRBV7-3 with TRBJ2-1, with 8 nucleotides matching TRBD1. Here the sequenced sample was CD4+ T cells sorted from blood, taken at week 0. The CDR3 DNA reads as TGTGCCAGCAGCTCCACAGGGGGGAATGAGCAGTTCTTC. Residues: CASSSTGGNEQFF.